The present T cell receptor (beta chain) was sequenced within a study of blood T cell repertoires in COVID-19. Study background: Acute-phase and convalescent COVID-19 samples originated in the United States, Italy and Spain. Nucleic acid was either cDNA or gDNA, and it came from T cells, B-cell-depleted T cells, or PBMCs.

Methods used by the authors: Estimation of nucleated cell counts relied on the amplification of reference gene primers. Libraries were prepared by immunoSEQ multiplex PCR; TCRdb keeps only in-frame clonotypes and omits some of them. The D gene and trimming were derived from the DNA, and the V and J assignments and clone size from that table. The repertoire holds some 150,000 clones, with around nine tenths as singletons. The sample was peripheral blood. This TCR came from a young man with active or convalescent COVID-19.

The CDR3 DNA is TGTGCCAGCAGTTTATCAACAGGACAGGGGTGGTACGAGCAGTACTTC. This codes for CASSLSTGQGWYEQYF. This sequence joins TRBV27 and TRBJ2-7, with 9 bases aligning to TRBD1. The junction had 7 bases not matched to a gene; V was cut back by 0 bases and J by 4 bases. Germline lookup yields CDR1 MNHEY and CDR2 SMNVEV (reference sequence). There are 16 residues in the CDR3.